This T cell receptor (beta chain) was retrieved from a study of vaccination and CD4 T cells after COVID-19. The wider study: Investigators took post-vaccine samples a median 72 days after dose two, within a range of 14 to 241. Notes on the study in general: Rising from roughly 21 to 40, the median of SARS-CoV-2-reactive clonotypes did not change significantly.

As concerns this clonotype: Its cognate antigen is unknown.

Sequenced with the Oncomine TCR Beta short-read assay was DNA taken from cultured CD4+ T cells. Cultures of CD4+ T cells served as the source for extracting genomic DNA. One entry per CDR3 protein, called by TCRdb with MiXCR from the PCR reads. Among about 8,700 distinct CDR3 sequences listed, 50% to 60% were seen once. Trimming removed 6 bases at V and 5 bases at J, with 19 bases between. Germline CDR1 reads MNHEY; CDR2 reads SVGEGT. The CDR3 runs 15 residues. Described treatment: approximately nine-day PBMC culture with coronavirus spike peptide pools or control peptides (ViraFEST assay). Culture of approximately 2.1 million PBMCs per well took place with roughly 10 IU/ml IL-2 and 9 to 10 ug/ml peptide pools.

This receptor was obtained from a human donor who had recovered from COVID-19. This chain uses TRBV6-2 or TRBV6-3 with TRBJ1-2; possibly TRBD1 for D (5 bases). The specimen was CD4+ T cells from blood, cultured in vitro. CDR3 residues: CASSPGRGARYGYTF. CDR3 in DNA: TGTGCCAGCAGCCCTGGTAGAGGGGCTCGGTATGGCTACACCTTC.